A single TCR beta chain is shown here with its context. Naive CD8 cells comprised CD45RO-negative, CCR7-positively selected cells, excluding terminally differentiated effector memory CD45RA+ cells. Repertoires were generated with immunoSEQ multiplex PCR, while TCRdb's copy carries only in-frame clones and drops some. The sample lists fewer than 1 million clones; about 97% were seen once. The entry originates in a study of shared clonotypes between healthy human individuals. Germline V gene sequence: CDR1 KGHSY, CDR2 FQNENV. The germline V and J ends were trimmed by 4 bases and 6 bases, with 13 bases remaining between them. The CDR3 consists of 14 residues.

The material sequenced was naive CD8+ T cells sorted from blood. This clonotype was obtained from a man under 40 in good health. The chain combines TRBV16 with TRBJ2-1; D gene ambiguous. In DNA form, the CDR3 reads TGTGCCAGCAGCCTACTAAATACGGGCAATGAGCAGTTCTTC. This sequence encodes CASSLLNTGNEQFF.